This T cell receptor beta chain originates from a study of blood T cell repertoires in COVID-19. The overall study: COVID-19 samples from acute and convalescent phases originated in the United States, Italy and Spain. The analysed material was cDNA or gDNA that came from T cells, B-cell-depleted T cells, or PBMCs.

Original methodology: Nucleated cell counts were estimated from reference gene primer amplification. Libraries were prepared by immunoSEQ multiplex PCR; TCRdb keeps only in-frame clonotypes and omits some of them. V, J and clone size are those of that table, while D and trimming were read from the DNA. In the table there are 250,000 to 350,000 clones, about 90% of which are singletons. Looked up from germline, CDR1 is WNHNN and CDR2 is SYGVQD (reference sequence). Losses at the gene ends were 0 bases for V and 4 bases for J; bases not matched to a gene: 7. This CDR3 contains 16 residues. The sample was peripheral blood. This receptor was taken from a woman between 45 and 60 years old with COVID-19, enrolled during active disease. The V and J genes are TRBV10-1 and TRBJ1-2; 8 positions match TRBD1. In DNA, the CDR3 is TGCGCCAGCAGTGAGTCCGCAGGGGGCGAAGGCTATGGCTACACCTTC. Translating it yields CASSESAGGEGYGYTF.